These 22 T cell receptor beta chains share one sample of origin, sequenced in a study of cytomegalovirus exposure and HLA in healthy donors. In the PCR, 60 Vbeta and 13 Jbeta primers were used. Profiled with immunoSEQ multiplex PCR; TCRdb holds only in-frame clones, not every one. The sample yields roughly 90,000 clones, around 80% seen once. The specimen was PBMCs. These receptors were obtained from a man aged 18 to 30 in good health and CMV-seronegative.

This chain connects TRBV13 to TRBJ2-5; 8 nucleotides agree with TRBD2. The J call is doubtful: the DNA matches TRBJ2-7 better. CDR3 size: 16 residues. Per the germline V gene, CDR1 is PRHDT and CDR2 is FYEKMQ (reference sequence). The CDR3 reads CASSALSGGTGYEQYF. The CDR3 nucleotides are TGTGCCAGCAGCGCCCTGAGCGGGGGCACCGGGTACGAGCAGTACTTC.

The chain has TRBV4-1 and TRBJ2-1, with D possibly TRBD2 on 6 matching bases. Germline CDR1 reads MGHRA; CDR2 reads YSYEKL. V was trimmed by 2 bases and J by 4 bases, leaving 24 bases between them. The CDR3 contains 19 residues. The CDR3 DNA reads as TGCGCCAGCAGCCAAAGTCCCACCGGCGAGGGAGGAACATACAATGAGCAGTTCTTC. It yields the protein CASSQSPTGEGGTYNEQFF.

This clone showed up just a few times. V is TRBV7-7 and J is TRBJ2-7, with TRBD2 as a possible D gene (6 bases). Trimming cost V 5 bases and J 5 bases, with 16 bases left between them. This CDR3 has 14 residues. CDR1 and CDR2 (germline): SSHAT, FNYEAQ (reference sequence). The DNA for the CDR3 is TGTGCCAGCAGCCGTTCCTACGGGGGAGACGAGCAGTACTTC. Translating gives CASSRSYGGDEQYF.

The rearrangement joins TRBV15 to TRBJ1-5; possible D gene TRBD1, 5 bases. CDR1 and CDR2 (germline): LNHNV, YYDKDF (reference sequence). V gave up 1 base and J gave up 5 bases, with 6 bases separating them. The CDR3 runs 13 residues. CDR3 sequence: CATSRVGDQPQHF. The CDR3 DNA follows: TGTGCCACCAGCAGAGTAGGGGATCAGCCCCAGCATTTT.

The rearrangement uses TRBV12-5 and TRBJ1-5; the match to TRBD1 covers 8 bases. The CDR3 loop spans 19 amino acids. V was clipped by 3 bases and J by 3 bases; unmatched bases: 16. Germline V gene sequence: CDR1 LGHNT, CDR2 FRNRAP. The CDR3 protein is CASGFEPKDRARNNQPQHF. DNA for the CDR3: TGTGCTAGTGGTTTCGAACCCAAGGACAGGGCGAGGAACAATCAGCCCCAGCATTTT. The full variable domain, in which reference TRBV12-5 and TRBJ1-5 provide the parts outside the CDR3, is DARVTQTPRHKVTEMGQEVTMRCQPILGHNTVFWYRQTMMQGLELLAYFRNRAPLDDSGMPKDRFSAEMPDATLATLKIQPSEPRDSAVYFCASGFEPKDRARNNQPQHFGDGTRLSIL.

The chain has TRBV6-5 and TRBJ1-5; the match to TRBD1 covers 7 bases. This CDR3 has 15 amino acids. Germline V gene lookup returns CDR1 MNHEY and CDR2 SVGAGI. The trim removed 1 base at V and 7 bases at J, leaving 7 bases unmatched. CDR3 nucleotide sequence: TGTGCCAGCAGTTACTTAGGGGGCGCAGACCAGCCCCAGCATTTT. Translating it yields CASSYLGGADQPQHF.

This chain connects TRBV5-1 to TRBJ2-3; 7 nucleotides agree with TRBD2. With 4 bases clipped from V and 2 bases from J, the junction kept 7 bases outside the gene matches. The CDR3 has 15 residues. The germline V gene encodes CDR1 SGHRS and CDR2 YFSETQ. CDR3 DNA sequence: TGCGCCAGCAGCATGAGCGGGGCATACACAGATACGCAGTATTTT. This sequence encodes CASSMSGAYTDTQYF.

This sequence joins TRBV25-1 and TRBJ1-2, with D hard to call. CDR3 length: 13 residues. Between the trimmed V and J ends, which lost 4 bases and 4 bases, there was a span of 10 bases. Germline CDR1 and CDR2: MGHDK and SYGVNS. The CDR3 loop is CASSGVPIYGYTF. CDR3 nucleotides: TGTGCCAGCAGTGGAGTGCCCATCTATGGCTACACCTTC.

V is TRBV4-1 and J is TRBJ1-1, with 10 bases matching TRBD1. This CDR3 comprises 17 residues. J was trimmed by 1 base and V by 0 bases; bases with no gene match: 5. CDR1 and CDR2 from the germline V gene are MGHRA and YSYEKL. The CDR3: CASSQDRQGATNTEAFF. DNA of the CDR3: TGCGCCAGCAGCCAAGATAGACAGGGGGCGACGAACACTGAAGCTTTCTTT.

The gene calls are TRBV9 and TRBJ2-2, with 9 bases aligning to TRBD1. The V gene end was trimmed by 0 bases and the J gene end by 0 bases; junction bases not matched to a gene: 15. The germline V gene encodes CDR1 SGDLS and CDR2 YYNGEE. This CDR3 has 21 amino acids. The CDR3 nucleotides are TGTGCCAGCAGCGTAGCTACGTGGGACAGGGTTTCATGGGCGAACACCGGGGAGCTGTTTTTT. Translating gives CASSVATWDRVSWANTGELFF.

The chain links TRBV2 to TRBJ1-3; possibly TRBD1 for D (5 bases). Deletions cut 6 bases from V and 8 bases from J, with 11 bases between. This CDR3 has 12 residues. The germline V gene encodes CDR1 SNHLY and CDR2 FYNNEI. The CDR3 DNA reads as TGTGCCAGCAGGGAGGGGACCCACACCATATATTTT. The encoded protein is CASREGTHTIYF.

The genes are TRBV6-1 and TRBJ1-4; D is uncertain. Germline CDR1 reads MNHNS; CDR2 reads SASEGT. There are 13 residues in the CDR3. V lost 8 bases, J lost 5 bases, and 12 bases lay in between. CDR3 region: CASPPAENEKLFF. The CDR3 DNA reads as TGTGCCAGCCCCCCTGCGGAGAATGAAAAACTGTTTTTT.

V gene TRBV18 combines with J gene TRBJ1-2; TRBD1 matches at 8 bases. This CDR3 is built from 15 residues. Germline CDR1 KGHSH, CDR2 LQKENI. With V trimmed by 3 bases and J by 4 bases, 7 bases remained unmatched. The CDR3 region is CASSPSGQEIYGYTF. The CDR3 DNA sequence: TGTGCCAGCTCACCGTCGGGACAGGAGATCTATGGCTACACCTTC.

The chain carries TRBV6-6 and TRBJ1-1; 8 bases fit TRBD1. The J segment lost 5 bases and the V segment lost 4 bases, leaving 3 bases of the junction unmatched. The CDR3 is made up of 13 amino acids. Germline lookup yields CDR1 MNHNY and CDR2 SVGAGI (reference sequence). CDR3 DNA sequence: TGTGCCAGCAGTTTACAGGGGGAGACTGAAGCTTTCTTT. The encoded protein is CASSLQGETEAFF.

The chain combines TRBV27 with TRBJ2-7; TRBD1 agrees at 10 bases. CDR3 length: 15 amino acids. From germline, CDR1 is MNHEY and CDR2 SMNVEV (reference sequence). V was clipped by 6 bases and J by 2 bases; unmatched bases: 7. The CDR3 protein is CASSDRDRGTYEQYF. The CDR3 DNA follows: TGTGCCAGCAGCGACCGGGACAGGGGTACCTACGAGCAGTACTTC.

In its sample, this clone was seen a few times. This chain joins TRBV28 and TRBJ2-7, with TRBD1 identical over 9 bases. The germline V gene has CDR1 MDHEN and CDR2 SYDVKM. CDR3 length: 15 residues. V trimming: 6 bases; J trimming: 4 bases; junction bases outside the gene matches: 10. In DNA, the CDR3 is TGTGCCAGCAGCGGCGGGACAGGGATTCTGTACGAGCAGTACTTC. Encoded protein: CASSGGTGILYEQYF.

This clone appeared once. One end of the junction does not line up with germline, which may come from a read error. This sequence joins TRBV7-9 and TRBJ2-6; 7 bases agree with TRBD1. Germline CDR1 reads SEHNR; CDR2 reads FQNEAQ (reference sequence). This CDR3 comprises 18 residues. This chain's CDR3 is CSSSLRQGVSSGANVLTF. CDR3 nucleotides: TGTTCCAGCAGCTTAAGGCAGGGGGTTAGCTCTGGGGCCAACGTCCTGACTTTC.

This clone was picked up one time. V usage is TRBV12-5 and J usage is TRBJ2-7; D is possibly TRBD1 (5 bases). Germline loops: CDR1 LGHNT, CDR2 FRNRAP. The CDR3 is 14 amino acids. The V end lost 1 base, the J end lost 5 bases, and 12 bases lay between the germline ends. The CDR3 region has the DNA TGTGCTAGTGGTTTGGCCCCAAACAGGCACGAGCAGTACTTC. Translation: CASGLAPNRHEQYF. The full variable domain, with the rest looked up from reference TRBV12-5 and TRBJ2-7, is DARVTQTPRHKVTEMGQEVTMRCQPILGHNTVFWYRQTMMQGLELLAYFRNRAPLDDSGMPKDRFSAEMPDATLATLKIQPSEPRDSAVYFCASGLAPNRHEQYFGPGTRLTVT.

V gene TRBV10-3 combines with J gene TRBJ2-3, with 9 bases identical to TRBD2. The CDR3 contains 14 residues. V lost 6 bases, J lost 1 base, and 2 bases stayed unmatched. Germline CDR1 and CDR2: ENHRY and SYGVKD. In nucleotides, the CDR3 is TGTGCCATCAGACTAGCGGGCCGCACAGATACGCAGTATTTT. Translation: CAIRLAGRTDTQYF.

The chain uses TRBV27 and TRBJ2-1; the match to TRBD2 covers 11 bases. The CDR3 contains 15 residues. Germline assignment: CDR1 MNHEY and CDR2 SMNVEV (reference sequence). The V segment lost 5 bases and the J segment 2 bases; nucleotides outside the gene matches: 2. CDR3 nucleotides: TGTGCCAGCAGTCTTAGCGGGGGGGCCTACAATGAGCAGTTCTTC. Translation: CASSLSGGAYNEQFF.

This clone occurred a few times. The chain joins TRBV5-1 to TRBJ2-4; 8 nucleotides align to TRBD2. The CDR3 contains 14 residues. Trimming cost V 4 bases and J 6 bases; bases outside gene matches: 6. The germline V gene has CDR1 SGHRS and CDR2 YFSETQ. The CDR3 region has the DNA TGCGCCAGCAGCCTCGGGACTAGTGGAAACATTCAGTACTTC. Protein: CASSLGTSGNIQYF.

The V call is TRBV4-1, the J call TRBJ1-1; D is unresolved. The germline gives CDR1 MGHRA, CDR2 YSYEKL. CDR3 length: 16 residues. The germline V and J ends were trimmed by 0 bases and 0 bases, with 11 bases remaining between them. This chain's CDR3 is CASSQELGVMNTEAFF. CDR3 nucleotides: TGCGCCAGCAGCCAAGAATTGGGAGTGATGAACACTGAAGCTTTCTTT.